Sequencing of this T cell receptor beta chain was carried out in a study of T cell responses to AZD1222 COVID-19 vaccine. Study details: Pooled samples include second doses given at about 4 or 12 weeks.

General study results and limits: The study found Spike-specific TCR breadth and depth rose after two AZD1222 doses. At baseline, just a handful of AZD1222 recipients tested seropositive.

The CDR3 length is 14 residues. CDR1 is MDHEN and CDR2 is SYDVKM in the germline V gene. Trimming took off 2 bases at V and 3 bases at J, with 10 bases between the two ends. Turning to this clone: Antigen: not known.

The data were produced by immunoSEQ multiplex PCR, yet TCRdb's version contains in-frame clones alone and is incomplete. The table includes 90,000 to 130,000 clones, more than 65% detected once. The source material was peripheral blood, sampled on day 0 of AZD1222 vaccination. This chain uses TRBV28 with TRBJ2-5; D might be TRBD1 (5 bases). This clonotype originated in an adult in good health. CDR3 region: CASSLKGIEETQYF. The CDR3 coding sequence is TGTGCCAGCAGTTTAAAGGGGATCGAAGAGACCCAGTACTTC.